These 20 T cell receptor beta chains were sequenced from one sample in a study of neurological immune-mediated disorders. Using its own MiXCR run on the 5' RACE reads, TCRdb lists one record per CDR3 protein. The repertoire holds 35,000 to 45,000 distinct CDR3 sequences, roughly 10% seen once, with roughly 4% in the top ten. Sequenced input: CD4+ T cells from blood. The receptors here all came from a woman aged 25 to 39 with HTLV-1-associated myelopathy (HAM/TSP).

The chain joins TRBV10-2 to TRBJ2-1; possible D gene TRBD1, 6 bases. In germline, CDR1 is WSHSY, CDR2 SAAADI. The CDR3 consists of 13 residues. V was shortened by 7 bases and J by 10 bases, with 17 bases between the two germline ends. In DNA, the CDR3 is TGCGCCAGCATTAGGGGGTGGGCTGGGGAGCAGTTCTTC. It codes for CASIRGWAGEQFF.

This clonotype occurred many times. The V call is TRBV3-1, the J call TRBJ1-5; D is ambiguous. The germline V gene has CDR1 LGHDT and CDR2 YNNKEL (reference sequence). Trimming pared 3 bases from V and 3 bases from J, leaving 9 bases between. The CDR3 sequence is 14 residues long. Here the CDR3 reads CASSHRELNQPQHF. DNA for the CDR3: TGTGCCAGCAGCCATAGGGAACTCAATCAGCCCCAGCATTTT.

At least ten counts were recorded for this clonotype. The genes are TRBV20-1 and TRBJ2-7, with TRBD2 as a possible D gene (6 bases). This CDR3 has 12 residues. The germline V gene encodes CDR1 DFQATT and CDR2 SNEGSKA (reference sequence). V lost 0 bases, J lost 7 bases, and 10 bases lay in between. The CDR3: CSARDLGGEQYF. In nucleotides, the CDR3 is TGCAGTGCTAGAGATTTGGGGGGAGAGCAGTACTTC.

Ten or more counts support this clonotype. This chain links TRBV20-1 with TRBJ2-6; D possibly uses TRBD1 or TRBD2 (6 bases each). This CDR3 contains 16 residues. The V end lost 0 bases, the J end lost 2 bases, and 11 bases lay between the germline ends. Germline CDR1 reads DFQATT; CDR2 reads SNEGSKA (reference sequence). For the CDR3, the DNA is TGCAGTGCTAGAGATCGTAGGGGGGCTGGGGCCAACGTCCTGACTTTC. Protein: CSARDRRGAGANVLTF.

This clonotype was detected many times. This chain links TRBV20-1 with TRBJ1-5; D unresolved. The germline V and J ends were trimmed by 6 bases and 0 bases, with 9 bases remaining between them. This CDR3 is built from 13 residues. Per germline, CDR1 DFQATT and CDR2 SNEGSKA (reference sequence). CDR3 nucleotide sequence: TGCAGTGCCGCGGGAGGTAGCAATCAGCCCCAGCATTTT. It encodes CSAAGGSNQPQHF.

The chain carries TRBV20-1 and TRBJ2-3; D ambiguous. The V end was cut by 0 bases, the J end by 0 bases, with 16 bases between. CDR3 length: 17 amino acids. Per germline, CDR1 DFQATT and CDR2 SNEGSKA (reference sequence). The CDR3 is CSARDSTPHPSTDTQYF. The CDR3 DNA reads as TGCAGTGCTAGAGACTCTACCCCCCACCCTAGCACAGATACGCAGTATTTT.

A remark on this clonotype: With a much larger clone just one base away, this may be a read error. The chain joins TRBV19 to TRBJ1-1; 8 bases agree with TRBD1. Germline V lookup: CDR1 LNHDA, CDR2 SQIVND (reference sequence). Unmatched junction bases numbered 12, after V lost 5 bases and J lost 7 bases. This CDR3 has 15 amino acids. CDR3 nucleotides: TGTGCCAGTAGTTGGGGGCGGGGGACAGGAGTTGAAGCTTTCTTT. Translated: CASSWGRGTGVEAFF.

This clonotype appeared many times. The V gene is TRBV5-1, the J gene TRBJ1-4; no firm D call. The CDR3 is made up of 16 amino acids. Germline V gene lookup returns CDR1 SGHRS and CDR2 YFSETQ. Trimming cost V 4 bases and J 0 bases, with 13 bases left between them. The CDR3, as DNA: TGCGCCAGCAGCCTACACGGGGAAACAACTAATGAAAAACTGTTTTTT. This translates into CASSLHGETTNEKLFF. Complete variable domain (other parts from reference TRBV5-1 and TRBJ1-4): KAGVTQTPRYLIKTRGQQVTLSCSPISGHRSVSWYQQTPGQGLQFLFEYFSETQRNKGNFPGRFSGRQFSNSRSEMNVSTLELGDSALYLCASSLHGETTNEKLFFGSGTQLSVL.

This clonotype was observed many times. This chain connects TRBV7-2 to TRBJ1-1; unclear D gene. The CDR3 runs 14 residues. The germline gives CDR1 SGHTA, CDR2 FQGNSA. V gave up 0 bases and J gave up 1 base, with 6 bases separating them. The CDR3 DNA sequence: TGTGCCAGCAGCTTAGCGTCGTCGAACACTGAAGCTTTCTTT. This translates into CASSLASSNTEAFF. Full variable domain (outside the CDR3, taken from reference TRBV7-2 and TRBJ1-1): GAGVSQSPSNKVTEKGKDVELRCDPISGHTALYWYRQSLGQGLEFLIYFQGNSAPDKSGLPSDRFSAERTGGSVSTLTIQRTQQEDSAVYLCASSLASSNTEAFFGQGTRLTVV.

This clonotype was counted at least ten times. V is TRBV20-1 and J is TRBJ1-6; D perhaps matches TRBD1 (6 bases). This CDR3 region has 15 residues. Germline lookup yields CDR1 DFQATT and CDR2 SNEGSKA (reference sequence). V lost 4 bases, J lost 6 bases, and 16 bases lay in between. The CDR3 reads CSAIPWGGGNSPLHF. In nucleotides, the CDR3 is TGCAGTGCTATCCCGTGGGGGGGCGGTAATTCACCCCTCCACTTT.

This clonotype was seen ten or more times. V and J are TRBV15 and TRBJ2-7, with D hard to call. The CDR3 covers 14 residues. Trimming cost V 3 bases and J 3 bases, with 12 bases left between them. Germline lookup yields CDR1 LNHNV and CDR2 YYDKDF (reference sequence). For the CDR3, the DNA is TGTGCCACCAGCAGGGGAAATAGGGACTACGAGCAGTACTTC. This gives the protein CATSRGNRDYEQYF.

This clonotype was observed at least ten times. The V and J genes are TRBV20-1 and TRBJ2-2; D tentatively fits TRBD1 or TRBD2 (5 bases each). The CDR3 runs 14 residues. V was cut by 5 bases and J by 0 bases, with 10 bases left in between. The germline gives CDR1 DFQATT, CDR2 SNEGSKA (reference sequence). The CDR3 here is CSAFRGANTGELFF. The CDR3 DNA sequence: TGCAGTGCTTTTAGAGGGGCGAACACCGGGGAGCTGTTTTTT.

This clonotype showed up many times. The rearrangement uses TRBV20-1 and TRBJ2-7, with a tentative D call TRBD1 (5 bases). The germline V gene has CDR1 DFQATT and CDR2 SNEGSKA (reference sequence). Between the trimmed V and J ends, which lost 6 bases and 5 bases, there was a span of 20 bases. This CDR3 contains 14 residues. CDR3 coding DNA: TGCAGTGCCCGCCCGGACACAATAAGAAACGAGCAGTACTTC. Its translation: CSARPDTIRNEQYF.

By frequency in the sample, this clonotype is medium-sized. The chain combines TRBV27 with TRBJ1-1; no reliable D call. The CDR3 is 13 amino acids. V was cut by 8 bases and J by 6 bases, with 16 bases left in between. Germline CDR1 MNHEY, CDR2 SMNVEV (reference sequence). The CDR3 bases are TGTGCCAGCTATGCTCACAGTTTCGCTGAAGCTTTCTTT. Its translation is CASYAHSFAEAFF.

This clonotype occurred many times. The chain employs TRBV20-1 and TRBJ2-5, with TRBD2 as a possible D gene (6 bases). Germline loops: CDR1 DFQATT, CDR2 SNEGSKA (reference sequence). V was trimmed by 4 bases and J by 5 bases, leaving 11 bases between them. CDR3 length: 12 residues. The CDR3 DNA follows: TGCAGTGCTACGGCCCTAGCGGAGACCCAGTACTTC. Encoded protein: CSATALAETQYF.

At least ten counts were recorded for this clonotype. The chain uses TRBV20-1 and TRBJ1-5; 10 nucleotides line up with TRBD1. Germline values: CDR1 DFQATT, CDR2 SNEGSKA (reference sequence). The V gene end was trimmed by 6 bases and the J gene end by 4 bases; junction bases not matched to a gene: 6. This CDR3 comprises 14 residues. The CDR3 nucleotides are TGCAGTGCCGGACAGGGGGTGACTAATCAGCCCCAGCATTTT. Translated, it gives CSAGQGVTNQPQHF.

This clonotype was seen many times. This chain connects TRBV6-6 to TRBJ2-3, with D possibly TRBD1 on 5 matching bases. Germline V lookup: CDR1 MNHNY, CDR2 SVGAGI (reference sequence). Trimming removed 6 bases from V and 0 bases from J, with 10 bases in between. The CDR3 is made up of 14 amino acids. Here the CDR3 reads CASRLRVSTDTQYF. The CDR3 nucleotides read TGTGCCAGCAGGCTCAGGGTGAGCACAGATACGCAGTATTTT.

In its sample, this clonotype was seen many times. The chain employs TRBV6-5 and TRBJ2-2; possible D gene TRBD2, 5 bases. The V end lost 0 bases, the J end lost 4 bases, and 15 bases lay between the germline ends. The CDR3 totals 17 residues. Germline V gene sequence: CDR1 MNHEY, CDR2 SVGAGI. CDR3 nucleotide sequence: TGTGCCAGCAGTTACTCGAAGGCCGGGGTCGGCACCGGGGAGCTGTTTTTT. Its translation: CASSYSKAGVGTGELFF.

This clonotype was seen many times. The V call is TRBV6-1, the J call TRBJ1-1; possible D gene TRBD1, 5 bases. Germline CDR1 MNHNS, CDR2 SASEGT. V lost 8 bases to trimming and J lost 1 base, with 11 bases between them. This CDR3 is built from 13 residues. CDR3 bases: TGTGCCAGCGTTGGGACGGAGAACACTGAAGCTTTCTTT. It encodes CASVGTENTEAFF.

This clonotype occurred once. This chain joins TRBV20-1 and TRBJ2-3; 8 bases map to TRBD1. Germline CDR1 reads DFQATT; CDR2 reads SNEGSKA (reference sequence). The CDR3 is made up of 15 amino acids. Trimming cost V 1 base and J 0 bases; bases outside gene matches: 3. For the CDR3, the DNA is TGCAGTGCTAGAGGGACAGGGTATAGCACAGATACGCAGTATTTT. Its translation is CSARGTGYSTDTQYF.